This entry concerns a single T cell receptor (beta chain). Diagnoses were made from clinical symptoms, serum measures (thyroxine and TRAb), thyroid ultrasound and orbital computed tomography. The data derive from a study of T cells in Graves' hyperthyroidism and ophthalmopathy. Amplification yielded TCR beta CDR3 regions, with RNA transcripts as the source. The study used the HTBI primer set for a first-round RT-PCR of the TCR CDR3. TCRdb re-called the multiplex PCR reads with MiXCR, one entry per CDR3 protein. The table shows about 260,000 distinct CDR3 sequences, with roughly 20% occurring only once. V lost 0 bases and J 6 bases, leaving 6 bases between the germline ends. This CDR3 is 13 amino acids long. Germline CDR1 and CDR2: SGHAT and FQNNGV.

The sequenced sample consisted of blood. V usage is TRBV11-2 and J usage is TRBJ1-5, with D possibly TRBD1 on 5 matching bases. This TCR came from a young man with Graves' ophthalmopathy. CDR3 in amino acids: CASSLERGQPQHF. The CDR3 region has the DNA TGTGCCAGCAGCTTAGAAAGGGGTCAGCCCCAGCATTTT.